Listed below are T cell receptor beta chains from one sample, sequenced in a study of T cell changes during pregnancy in multiple sclerosis. Sequencing used immunoSEQ multiplex PCR; TCRdb keeps in-frame clones, though not all of them. The table lists roughly 15,000 clones, around 82% of them singletons. The sample was CD8+ T cells from peripheral blood mononuclear cells, taken in the third trimester of pregnancy. The receptors here all came from a female donor in good health, enrolled as a control in a pregnancy study. Each CDR3 is given with its conserved first and last residue. A D gene is named only where the DNA matches it firmly. Size is omitted from some rows. Given values are once, few, many or a class for expanded clones.

TRBV30,TRBJ2-3,TRBD2,NA,TGTGCCTGGAGTCCACTAGCGGGAGTTGAAGATACGCAGTATTTT,CAWSPLAGVEDTQYF
TRBV7-7,TRBJ2-5,TRBD2,NA,TGTGCCAGCAGCACGGGACTAGCTGGGCCGGAGACCCAGTACTTC,CASSTGLAGPETQYF
TRBV5-1,TRBJ1-1,NA,once,TGCGCCAGCAGCTCGTTATACGGGGACACTGAAGCTTTCTTT,CASSSLYGDTEAFF
TRBV9,TRBJ1-5,TRBD1,NA,TGTGCCAGCAGCCCCCGAGGACAGGACAATCAGCCCCAGCATTTT,CASSPRGQDNQPQHF
TRBV19,TRBJ2-1,TRBD2,NA,TGTGCCAGTAGTATACTAGCGGGAGCCCATGAGCAGTTCTTC,CASSILAGAHEQFF
TRBV5-1,TRBJ2-1,TRBD2,NA,TGCGCCAGCAGCGAGCGGGATGAGGGCAATGAGCAGTTCTTC,CASSERDEGNEQFF
TRBV27,TRBJ2-1,NA,NA,TGTGCCAGCAGTCCCCCAGGGAGGGAGCAGTTCTTC,CASSPPGREQFF
TRBV27,TRBJ2-1,TRBD1,NA,TGTGCCAGCAGGCCGGGACAGGTTTTATATGAGCAGTTCTTC,CASRPGQVLYEQFF
TRBV11-2,TRBJ2-2,TRBD2,NA,TGTGCCAGCAGCTTTGATCCTAGCGGGGGGAACACCGGGGAGCTGTTTTTT,CASSFDPSGGNTGELFF
TRBV7-9,TRBJ2-3,NA,NA,TGTGCCAGCAGCGTCCCAGGGTTCAACGCAGATACGCAGTATTTT,CASSVPGFNADTQYF
TRBV27,TRBJ2-2,TRBD2,NA,TGTGCCAGCAGTCCCAGTTGGGTAGCGGGAGGGGGCACCGGGGAGCTGTTTTTT,CASSPSWVAGGGTGELFF
TRBV27,TRBJ2-3,NA,once,TGTGCCAGCAGTTTAAGGGGCAGGAACACAGATACGCAGTATTTT,CASSLRGRNTDTQYF
TRBV10-1,TRBJ1-1,TRBD1,NA,TGCGCCAGCAGTAAGGACAGGGGGAACACTGAAGCTTTCTTT,CASSKDRGNTEAFF
TRBV11-2,TRBJ2-5,NA,NA,TGTGCCAGCAGCCCCCGGGACTCTCAAGAGACCCAGTACTTC,CASSPRDSQETQYF
TRBV9,TRBJ2-1,TRBD2,NA,TGTGCCAGCAGCCTCAGGACTAGCGGGTCCTTATTAAACAATGAGCAGTTCTTC,CASSLRTSGSLLNNEQFF
TRBV27,TRBJ1-5,NA,NA,TGTGCCAGCAGCCCCTATAGCAATCAGCCCCAGCATTTT,CASSPYSNQPQHF
TRBV7-7,TRBJ2-1,TRBD1,NA,TGTGCTAGCAGCTTGAGTTGGGACAGGTCTGAGCAGTTCTTC,CASSLSWDRSEQFF
TRBV9,TRBJ1-2,NA,NA,TGTGCCAGCAGCAACCGCCGGGGGGAAGGCTACACCTTC,CASSNRRGEGYTF
TRBV9,TRBJ2-7,TRBD1,NA,TGTGCCAGCAGCGATTCCGGGACAGCCCCCTACGAGCAGTACTTC,CASSDSGTAPYEQYF
TRBV7-2,TRBJ1-2,NA,NA,TGTGCCAGCAGCCCCCCACACCGGGGTCTTGGCTACACCTTC,CASSPPHRGLGYTF
TRBV2,TRBJ2-7,NA,NA,TGTGCCAGCAGTGTCCCGACAGGCGGCTTCTACGAGCAGTACTTC,CASSVPTGGFYEQYF
TRBV4-2,TRBJ2-3,TRBD1,medium-sized,TGTGCCAGCAGCCAATCGACAGGGGGGCCAGATACGCAGTATTTT,CASSQSTGGPDTQYF
TRBV5-1,TRBJ2-7,TRBD2,NA,TGCGCCAGCAGCTTGGTCGGGAGGGCCTACGAGCAGTACTTC,CASSLVGRAYEQYF
TRBV19,TRBJ2-7,NA,NA,TGTGCCAGTAGTATAGATGTTATGACAGCCGAGATGAGGCAGTACTTC,CASSIDVMTAEMRQYF
TRBV5-1,TRBJ1-2,TRBD1,NA,TGCGCCAGCAGCCAAGGGACAGGGGTTGGCTACACCTTC,CASSQGTGVGYTF